The 27 T cell receptor beta chains listed next were all sequenced from one sample in a study of blood T cell repertoires in COVID-19. The protocol was immunoSEQ multiplex PCR, while the TCRdb copy is restricted to in-frame clones and leaves out a portion. The sample contains under 250,000 clones, roughly 85% of which appear only once. Sequenced input: peripheral blood. These receptors originate from a woman under 30 with acute or convalescent COVID-19.

The chain links TRBV28 to TRBJ2-1; D may be TRBD1 (5 bases). Germline CDR1 and CDR2: MDHEN and SYDVKM. The CDR3 contains 15 residues. Trimming took 1 base from V and 9 from J, leaving 16 bases between them. The CDR3 loop reads CASSLFLGQGSEQFF. Here the CDR3 DNA reads TGTGCCAGCAGTTTATTCCTAGGACAAGGCAGTGAGCAGTTCTTC. The full variable domain, with the rest looked up from reference TRBV28 and TRBJ2-1, is DVKVTQSSRYLVKRTGEKVFLECVQDMDHENMFWYRQDPGLGLRLIYFSYDVKMKEKGDIPEGYSVSREKKERFSLILESASTNQTSMYLCASSLFLGQGSEQFFGPGTRLTVL.

The rearrangement links TRBV2 to TRBJ1-4, with D maybe TRBD1 (5 bases). The V gene lost 1 base and the J gene lost 0 bases, with 9 bases spanning the gap. The CDR3 sequence is 16 residues long. The germline gives CDR1 SNHLY, CDR2 FYNNEI. CDR3 sequence: CASSEGRDSTNEKLFF. The CDR3 coding sequence is TGTGCCAGCAGTGAAGGGCGGGACTCAACTAATGAAAAACTGTTTTTT.

The chain employs TRBV10-2 and TRBJ1-1, with 7 bases fitting TRBD1. With 2 bases clipped from V and 8 bases from J, the junction kept 8 bases outside the gene matches. Germline V gene data show CDR1 as WSHSY and CDR2 as SAAADI. The CDR3 loop spans 14 amino acids. The CDR3 DNA follows: TGCGCCAGCAGTGAGGTTCACAGGGGACAGGAAGCTTTCTTT. Protein sequence: CASSEVHRGQEAFF.

The J gene is TRBJ2-7, the V gene TRBV29-1, with D tentatively TRBD1 (6 bases). This CDR3 has 14 amino acids. V was pared by 4 bases and J by 2 bases, with 15 bases between. CDR1 and CDR2 (germline): SQVTM, ANQGSEA. CDR3 sequence reads: CSVATRTAAYEQYF. The CDR3 bases are TGCAGCGTTGCCACTCGGACAGCCGCCTACGAGCAGTACTTC.

This rearrangement joins TRBV19 to TRBJ1-1; TRBD1 matches 9 bases. The V and J ends lost 5 bases and 1 base, in that order; junction bases with no gene match: 8. The CDR3 consists of 16 residues. Germline V gene sequence: CDR1 LNHDA, CDR2 SQIVND (reference sequence). The CDR3: CASSVRDRVSNTEAFF. As DNA, the CDR3 is TGTGCCAGTAGTGTTCGGGACAGGGTTTCGAACACTGAAGCTTTCTTT.

The CDR3 bases are TGCGCCAGCAGCTTGGCCGTAGCGGGAGTCGGTGAGCAGTTCTTC. Translated: CASSLAVAGVGEQFF. The chain links TRBV5-1 to TRBJ2-1; 9 nucleotides line up with TRBD2. Germline loops: CDR1 SGHRS, CDR2 YFSETQ. With V trimmed by 0 bases and J by 9 bases, 7 bases remained unmatched. The CDR3 has 15 amino acids. The variable domain in full, with the rest retrieved from reference TRBV5-1 and TRBJ2-1, is KAGVTQTPRYLIKTRGQQVTLSCSPISGHRSVSWYQQTPGQGLQFLFEYFSETQRNKGNFPGRFSGRQFSNSRSEMNVSTLELGDSALYLCASSLAVAGVGEQFFGPGTRLTVL.

V is TRBV20-1 and J is TRBJ2-3; TRBD2 matches 11 bases. The CDR3 contains 15 residues. With V trimmed by 3 bases and J by 4 bases, 6 bases remained unmatched. The V gene's germline CDR1 is DFQATT and CDR2 SNEGSKA (reference sequence). This chain's CDR3 is CSASPSGRLADTQYF. The CDR3 DNA follows: TGCAGTGCTAGTCCTAGCGGGAGGCTCGCAGATACGCAGTATTTT.

The CDR3: CASSHDTSGRAREQFF. In DNA form, the CDR3 reads TGTGCCAGCAGCCATGACACTAGCGGGAGGGCCAGGGAGCAGTTCTTC. The chain has TRBV3-1 (or the pseudogene TRBV3-2) and TRBJ2-1; 13 bases are shared with TRBD2. The CDR3 has 16 amino acids. The germline CDR1 and CDR2 sequences are LGHDT and YNNKEL (reference sequence). V gave up 3 bases and J gave up 10 bases; unmatched junction bases: 9.

Here the CDR3 DNA reads TGTGCCAGTAGTATCAACAGGGTTACCTCCTATAATTCACCCCTCCACTTT. Translating it yields CASSINRVTSYNSPLHF. This chain uses TRBV19 with TRBJ1-6, with D perhaps TRBD1 (6 bases). V shed 3 bases and J shed 0 bases, with 12 bases lying between them. Germline V gives CDR1 LNHDA, CDR2 SQIVND (reference sequence). This CDR3 region has 17 residues.

The rearrangement links TRBV6-5 to TRBJ2-7; the D gene is possibly TRBD2 (7 bases). The V end lost 4 bases, the J end lost 5 bases, and 18 bases lay between the germline ends. Per the germline V gene, CDR1 is MNHEY and CDR2 is SVGAGI. The CDR3 extends over 15 amino acids. CDR3 sequence reads: CASSSFKAGAHEQYF. In nucleotides, the CDR3 is TGTGCCAGCAGTTCCTTCAAGGCGGGGGCTCACGAGCAGTACTTC.

The chain combines TRBV7-8 with TRBJ1-1; TRBD1 matches 8 bases. V dropped 3 bases and J dropped 0; count of bases not matched to a gene: 3. The length of the CDR3 is 15 residues. Germline assignment: CDR1 SGHVS and CDR2 FQNEAQ. CDR3 in DNA: TGTGCCAGCAGCTTGACAGGGGCTATGAACACTGAAGCTTTCTTT. It specifies CASSLTGAMNTEAFF. Complete variable domain (other parts from reference TRBV7-8 and TRBJ1-1): GAGVSQSPRYKVAKRGQDVALRCDPISGHVSLFWYQQALGQGPEFLTYFQNEAQLDKSGLPSDRFFAERPEGSVSTLKIQRTQQEDSAVYLCASSLTGAMNTEAFFGQGTRLTVV.

The genes are TRBV6-6 and TRBJ1-2; D is unresolved. CDR1 MNHNY and CDR2 SVGAGI come from the germline V gene (reference sequence). Trimming left V 5 bases short and J 1 base short, with 11 bases between. The CDR3 contains 14 residues. The CDR3 DNA reads as TGTGCCAGCAGTCCGCTCGGGGTTAACTATGGCTACACCTTC. It is translated as CASSPLGVNYGYTF.

The rearrangement joins TRBV18 to TRBJ1-6, with D possibly being TRBD1 (6 bases). This CDR3 spans 15 amino acids. The germline V gene has CDR1 KGHSH and CDR2 LQKENI. V was shortened by 2 bases and J by 8 bases, with 13 bases between the two germline ends. In DNA form, the CDR3 reads TGTGCCAGCTCACCAGGACAGCTGCTGGATTCACCCCTCCACTTT. Translating gives CASSPGQLLDSPLHF.

J is TRBJ1-4 and V is TRBV30; TRBD1 aligns across 8 bases. V shed 2 bases, J shed 8 bases, and the junction held 4 bases outside the gene matches. Germline V gene data show CDR1 as GTSNPN and CDR2 as SVGIG (reference sequence). The CDR3 length is 13 residues. The CDR3 sequence: CAWSSGGREKLFF. The CDR3 DNA follows: TGTGCCTGGAGTTCAGGGGGCCGCGAAAAACTGTTTTTT.

The chain recombines TRBV19 with TRBJ2-7, with a tentative D call TRBD2 (6 bases). There are 14 residues in the CDR3. Trimming shortened V by 4 bases and J by 4 bases, and 14 bases separated the two germline ends. Germline V gene lookup returns CDR1 LNHDA and CDR2 SQIVND (reference sequence). CDR3 coding DNA: TGTGCCAGTAGTAGGAGGGGTAAGACTTACGAGCAGTACTTC. Amino acids: CASSRRGKTYEQYF.

The gene calls are TRBV2 and TRBJ1-1; D remains unclear. This CDR3 spans 14 amino acids. Germline CDR1 is SNHLY and CDR2 is FYNNEI. V lost 1 base to trimming and J lost 0 bases, with 6 bases between them. In DNA, the CDR3 is TGTGCCAGCAGTGAAGTAGTGGTGAACACTGAAGCTTTCTTT. Translated, it gives CASSEVVVNTEAFF.

V gene TRBV23-1 combines with J gene TRBJ1-1, with 8 bases matching TRBD1. TRBV23-1 is an open reading frame, and its role is uncertain. V dropped 3 bases and J dropped 3; count of bases not matched to a gene: 6. CDR3 length equals 15 residues. The CDR3 loop is CASSHFLTGDTEAFF. CDR3 sequence (DNA): TGCGCCAGCAGTCACTTCTTGACAGGGGACACTGAAGCTTTCTTT.

The genes are TRBV6-6 and TRBJ2-7; D remains unclear. V was clipped by 2 bases and J by 1 base, with 3 bases between them. The CDR3 runs 12 residues. The germline V gene encodes CDR1 MNHNY and CDR2 SVGAGI (reference sequence). The CDR3 protein is CASSYESYEQYF. CDR3 in DNA: TGTGCCAGCAGTTACGAGTCCTACGAGCAGTACTTC.

The V gene is TRBV30, the J gene TRBJ1-2; weak D call: TRBD1 (5 bases). Germline values: CDR1 GTSNPN, CDR2 SVGIG (reference sequence). The CDR3 sequence is 13 residues long. The CDR3 loop reads CAYSGHRYYGYTF. CDR3 in DNA: TGTGCTTATAGCGGACACCGATACTATGGCTACACCTTC.

This sequence joins TRBV10-1 and TRBJ1-6; weak D call: TRBD1 (6 bases). Germline CDR1 reads WNHNN; CDR2 reads SYGVQD (reference sequence). The CDR3 sequence is 14 residues long. V lost 10 bases to trimming and J lost 5 bases, with 15 bases between them. The CDR3 region has the DNA TGCGCCAACAGCCCAGGGGCGGATAATTCACCCCTCCACTTT. It codes for CANSPGADNSPLHF.

The chain uses TRBV18 and TRBJ1-6; 7 bases are shared with TRBD1. Germline lookup yields CDR1 KGHSH and CDR2 LQKENI. Trimming took 4 bases from V and 5 from J; bases not matched to a gene: 8. This CDR3 comprises 16 residues. As DNA, the CDR3 is TGTGCCAGCTCACAAGACAGGGTCGTGGATAATTCACCCCTCCACTTT. Protein product: CASSQDRVVDNSPLHF.

This sequence joins TRBV3-1 (or the pseudogene TRBV3-2) and TRBJ2-7, with 11 bases matching TRBD2. The germline CDR1 and CDR2 sequences are LGHDT and YNNKEL (reference sequence). CDR3 length equals 14 residues. The J segment lost 3 bases and the V segment lost 8 bases, leaving 6 bases of the junction unmatched. CDR3 nucleotides: TGTGCCAGCGGTCAAACTAGCGGGGGCTACGAGCAGTACTTC. Protein sequence: CASGQTSGGYEQYF.

The chain couples TRBV21-1 to TRBJ2-7; the table's D call, TRBD2, has no DNA check behind it. TRBV21-1 is a pseudogene. CDR3 length: 15 residues. CDR3: CASTPRGGSHYEQYF. CDR3 coding DNA: TGTGCCAGCACCCCAAGGGGCGGGAGTCACTACGAGCAGTACTTC.

The V and J genes are TRBV11-2 and TRBJ1-3, with a possible D match to TRBD1 (6 bases). V was clipped by 5 bases and J by 2 bases, with 10 bases between them. There are 14 residues in the CDR3. CDR1 is SGHAT and CDR2 is FQNNGV in the germline V gene. CDR3 loop: CASSQGSTGNTIYF. DNA of the CDR3: TGTGCCAGCAGCCAGGGGAGTACTGGAAACACCATATATTTT.

CDR3 in DNA: TGCGCCAGCAGCTTGGCTGGACTTCCTGAGCAGTTCTTC. Translating it yields CASSLAGLPEQFF. The V call is TRBV5-1, the J call TRBJ2-1; perhaps TRBD2 as D (5 bases). The germline V gene has CDR1 SGHRS and CDR2 YFSETQ. V lost 0 bases and J 9 bases, leaving 10 bases between the germline ends. The CDR3 runs 13 residues.

The chain carries TRBV9 and TRBJ2-1; weak D call: TRBD2 (7 bases). CDR1 and CDR2 (germline): SGDLS, YYNGEE. The CDR3 has 16 residues. The ends were cut back, 0 bases at V and 4 bases at J, with 14 bases in the middle. CDR3 nucleotide sequence: TGTGCCAGCAGCGTAGGGGAGGGAGGGGGATACAATGAGCAGTTCTTC. Its protein is CASSVGEGGGYNEQFF.

The gene calls are TRBV7-2 and TRBJ2-2, with a possible D match to TRBD2 (6 bases). The V gene's germline CDR1 is SGHTA and CDR2 FQGNSA. The CDR3 contains 16 residues. V was trimmed by 5 bases and J by 1 base, leaving 14 bases between them. CDR3 in DNA: TGTGCCAGCAGCCCCGGGAGTTTAAGGAACACCGGGGAGCTGTTTTTT. It translates to CASSPGSLRNTGELFF.